This T cell receptor beta chain originates from a study of T cell responses to AZD1222 COVID-19 vaccine. Pooling was applied to second doses at about 4 or about 12 weeks. V was clipped by 0 bases and J by 3 bases, with 8 bases between them. The germline CDR1 and CDR2 sequences are MNHEY and SVGAGI. This CDR3 contains 14 residues. Libraries were prepared by immunoSEQ multiplex PCR; TCRdb keeps only in-frame clonotypes and omits some of them. The sample carries about 70,000 clones, roughly nine tenths recorded once. This sequence was found in an adult who received the AZD1222 COVID-19 vaccine. The sample here was peripheral blood, taken 28 days after the second AZD1222 dose. This sequence joins TRBV6-5 and TRBJ1-1; possibly TRBD1 for D (5 bases). The DNA of the CDR3 is TGTGCCAGCAGTTACTCTGAAGGGGACACTGAAGCTTTCTTT. Its protein product is CASSYSEGDTEAFF.